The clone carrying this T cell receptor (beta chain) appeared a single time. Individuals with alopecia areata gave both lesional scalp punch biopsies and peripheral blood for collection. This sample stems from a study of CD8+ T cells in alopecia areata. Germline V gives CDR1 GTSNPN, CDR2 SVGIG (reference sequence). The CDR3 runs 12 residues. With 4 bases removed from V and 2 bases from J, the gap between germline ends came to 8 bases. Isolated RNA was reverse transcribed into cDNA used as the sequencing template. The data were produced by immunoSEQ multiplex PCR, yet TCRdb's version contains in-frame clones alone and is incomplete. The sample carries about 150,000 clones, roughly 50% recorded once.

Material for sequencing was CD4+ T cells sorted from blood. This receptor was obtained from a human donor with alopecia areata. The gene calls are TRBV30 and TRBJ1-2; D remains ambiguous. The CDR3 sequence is CAWKGRNYGYTF. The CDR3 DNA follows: TGTGCCTGGAAAGGCCGAAACTATGGCTACACCTTC.